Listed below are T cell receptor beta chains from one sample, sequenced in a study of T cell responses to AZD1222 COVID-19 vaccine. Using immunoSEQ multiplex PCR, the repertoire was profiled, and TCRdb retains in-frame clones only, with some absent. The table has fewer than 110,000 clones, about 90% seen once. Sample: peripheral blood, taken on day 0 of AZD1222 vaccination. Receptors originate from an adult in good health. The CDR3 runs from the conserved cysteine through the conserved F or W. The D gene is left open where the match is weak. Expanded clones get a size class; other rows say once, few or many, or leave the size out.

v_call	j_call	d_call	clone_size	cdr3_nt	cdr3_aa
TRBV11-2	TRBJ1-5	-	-	TGTGCCAGCAGCTTAGTGCGCAATCAGCCCCAGCATTTT	CASSLVRNQPQHF
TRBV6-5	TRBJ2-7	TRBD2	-	TGTGCCAGCAGTAACCTAGCGGGGGCCCACGAGCAGTACTTC	CASSNLAGAHEQYF
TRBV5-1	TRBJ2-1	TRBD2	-	TGCGCCAGCAGTTTGGGTTTCCAGCGGGATGCTGATGAGCAGTTCTTC	CASSLGFQRDADEQFF
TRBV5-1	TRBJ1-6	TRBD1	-	TGCGCCAGCAGCGGGGGGACAGTTAATTCACCCCTCCACTTT	CASSGGTVNSPLHF
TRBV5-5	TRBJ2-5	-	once	TGTGCCAGCAGCCCGGGAATCCGAGGAGGGTCGGTGGAGACCCAGTACTTC	CASSPGIRGGSVETQYF
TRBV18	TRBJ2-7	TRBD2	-	TGTGCCAGCTCGTTAGTTGGGGGGGAAAGCGAGCAGTACTTC	CASSLVGGESEQYF
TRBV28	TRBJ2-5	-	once	TGTGCCAGCAGGCCTTCGAGGGATTTCCAAGAGACCCAGTACTTC	CASRPSRDFQETQYF
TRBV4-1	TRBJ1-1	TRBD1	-	TGCGCCAGCAGCCAAGCGGCAGGGGGGACTGAAGCTTTCTTT	CASSQAAGGTEAFF
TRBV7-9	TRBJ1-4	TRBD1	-	TGTGCCAGCAGCCCACGGCTTCCAGGGGGATTAACTAATGAAAAACTGTTTTTT	CASSPRLPGGLTNEKLFF
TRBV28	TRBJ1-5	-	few	TGTGCCAGCAGTTTCCCGGGACGGGGCAATCAGCCCCAGCATTTT	CASSFPGRGNQPQHF